This TCR beta chain originates from a study of CD8 T cells in ankylosing spondylitis. Trimming shortened V by 8 bases and J by 0 bases, and 9 bases separated the two germline ends. CDR3 length equals 13 residues. Germline V gives CDR1 ENHRY, CDR2 SYGVKD. TCRdb redid the calling of the 5' RACE reads with MiXCR, one entry per CDR3 protein. The table lists about 250,000 distinct CDR3 sequences, roughly 32% of them singletons, with about 4.2% in the top ten. The sample comprised blood, either unsorted or a sorted T cell fraction (not recorded which). The sequence came from a male donor with ankylosing spondylitis or in good health (not recorded which). The rearrangement joins TRBV10-3 to TRBJ2-3; weak D call: TRBD2 (6 bases). The CDR3 region is CAIAGTSTDTQYF. In DNA, the CDR3 is TGTGCCATCGCCGGGACTAGCACAGATACGCAGTATTTT.